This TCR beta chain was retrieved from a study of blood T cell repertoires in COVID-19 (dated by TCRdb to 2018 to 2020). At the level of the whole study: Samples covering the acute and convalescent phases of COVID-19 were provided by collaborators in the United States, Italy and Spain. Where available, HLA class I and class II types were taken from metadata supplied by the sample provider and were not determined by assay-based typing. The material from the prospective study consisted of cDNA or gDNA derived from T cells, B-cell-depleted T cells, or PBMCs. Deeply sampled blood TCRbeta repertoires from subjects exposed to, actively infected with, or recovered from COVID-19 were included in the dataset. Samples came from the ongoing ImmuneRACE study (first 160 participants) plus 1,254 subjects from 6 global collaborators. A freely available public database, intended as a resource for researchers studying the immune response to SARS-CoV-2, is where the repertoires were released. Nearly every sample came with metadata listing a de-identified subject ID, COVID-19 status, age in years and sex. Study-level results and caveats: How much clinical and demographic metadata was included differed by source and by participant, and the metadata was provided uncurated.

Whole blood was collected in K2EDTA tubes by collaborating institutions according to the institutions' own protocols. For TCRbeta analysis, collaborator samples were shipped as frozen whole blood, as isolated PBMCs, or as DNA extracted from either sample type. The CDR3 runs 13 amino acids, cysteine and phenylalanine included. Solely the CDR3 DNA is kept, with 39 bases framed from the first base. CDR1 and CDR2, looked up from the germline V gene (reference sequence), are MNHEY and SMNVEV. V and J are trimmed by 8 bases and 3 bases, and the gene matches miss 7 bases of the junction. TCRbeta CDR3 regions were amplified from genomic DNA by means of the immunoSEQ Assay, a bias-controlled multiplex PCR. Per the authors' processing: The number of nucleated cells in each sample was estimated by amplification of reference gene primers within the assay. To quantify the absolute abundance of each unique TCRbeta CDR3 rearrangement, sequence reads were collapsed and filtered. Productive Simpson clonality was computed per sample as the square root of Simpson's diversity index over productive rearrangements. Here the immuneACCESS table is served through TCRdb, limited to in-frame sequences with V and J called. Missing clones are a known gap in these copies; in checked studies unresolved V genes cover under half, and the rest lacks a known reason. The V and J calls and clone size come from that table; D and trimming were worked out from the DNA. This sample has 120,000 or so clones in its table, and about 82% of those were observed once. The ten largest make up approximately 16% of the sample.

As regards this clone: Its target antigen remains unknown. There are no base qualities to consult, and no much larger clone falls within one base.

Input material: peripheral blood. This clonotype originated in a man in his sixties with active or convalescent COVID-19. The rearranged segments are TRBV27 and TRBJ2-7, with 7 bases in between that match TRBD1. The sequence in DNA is TGTGCCAGCGGGCAGGGGGAGTACTACGAGCAGTACTTC. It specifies CASGQGEYYEQYF.